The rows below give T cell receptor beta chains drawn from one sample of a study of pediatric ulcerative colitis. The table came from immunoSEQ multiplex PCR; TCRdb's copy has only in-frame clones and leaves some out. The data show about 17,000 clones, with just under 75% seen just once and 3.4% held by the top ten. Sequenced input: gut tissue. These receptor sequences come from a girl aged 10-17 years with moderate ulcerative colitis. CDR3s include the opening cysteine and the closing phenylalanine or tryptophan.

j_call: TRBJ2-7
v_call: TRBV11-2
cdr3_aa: CASNPRTASYEQYF

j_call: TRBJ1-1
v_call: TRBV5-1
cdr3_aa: CASSFGGETEAFF

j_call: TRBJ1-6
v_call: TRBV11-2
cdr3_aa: CASSSPKSSYNSPLHF

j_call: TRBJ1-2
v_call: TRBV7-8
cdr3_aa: CASSLDQDRFFNYGYTF

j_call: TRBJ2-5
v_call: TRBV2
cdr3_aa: CASSRKLTETQYF

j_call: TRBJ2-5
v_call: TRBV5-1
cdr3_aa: CASSSGQLGETQYF

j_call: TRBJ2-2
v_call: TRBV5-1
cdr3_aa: CASSLAWQVEGPGELFF

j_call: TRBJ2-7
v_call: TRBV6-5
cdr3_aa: CASRPSGSRDEQYF

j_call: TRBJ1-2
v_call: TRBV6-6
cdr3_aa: CASSYDRDYGYTF

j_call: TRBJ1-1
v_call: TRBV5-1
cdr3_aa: CASSFVWDSNLEYTEAFF

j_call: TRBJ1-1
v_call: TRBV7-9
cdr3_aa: CASSVMQGTEAFF

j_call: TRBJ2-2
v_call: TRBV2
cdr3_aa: CASSFRGGLSPLSTGELFF

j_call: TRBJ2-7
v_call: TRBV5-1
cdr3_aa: CASSPSTTGNSYEQYF

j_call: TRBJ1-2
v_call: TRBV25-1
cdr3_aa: CASSAGTNYGYTF

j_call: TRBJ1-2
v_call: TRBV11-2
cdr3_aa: CASSEGTGGSYGYTF

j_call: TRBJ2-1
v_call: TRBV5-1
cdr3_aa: CASSPSRGQYNEQFF

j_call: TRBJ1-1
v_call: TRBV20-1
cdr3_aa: CSALGEFQAFF

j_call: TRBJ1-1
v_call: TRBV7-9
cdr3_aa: CASSLEANTEAFF

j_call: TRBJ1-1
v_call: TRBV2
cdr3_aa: CASSEDLGPAFF

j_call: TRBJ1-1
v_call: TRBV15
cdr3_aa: CATSRGFDRVNTEAFF

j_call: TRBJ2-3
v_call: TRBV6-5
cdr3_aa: CASSYSTGNADTQYF

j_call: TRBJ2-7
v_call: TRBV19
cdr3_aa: CASSRSSGTYEQYF

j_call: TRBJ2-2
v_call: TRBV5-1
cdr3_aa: CASNSGNTGELFF

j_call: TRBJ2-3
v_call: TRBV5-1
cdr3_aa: CASSLLVSGGRTDTQYF

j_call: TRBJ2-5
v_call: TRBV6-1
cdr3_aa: CASNTGGETQYF

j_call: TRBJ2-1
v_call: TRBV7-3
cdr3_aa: CASSLTWGGGEQFF

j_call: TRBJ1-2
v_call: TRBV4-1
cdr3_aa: CASTTPGLYGYTF

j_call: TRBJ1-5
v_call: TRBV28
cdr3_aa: CASSLLSAPQHF

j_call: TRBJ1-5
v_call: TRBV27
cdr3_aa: CASSLSSGRLAPQHF

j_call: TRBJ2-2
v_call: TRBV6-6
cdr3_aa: CASRDTGRELFF

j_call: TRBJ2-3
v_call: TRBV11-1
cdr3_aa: CASSFSGRIADTQYF

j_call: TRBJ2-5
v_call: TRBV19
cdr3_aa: CASSYGTSVQETQYF

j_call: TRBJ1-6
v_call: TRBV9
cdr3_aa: CASSSQGGNSPLHF

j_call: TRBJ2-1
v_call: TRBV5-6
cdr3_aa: CASSLGLAVSYNEQFF

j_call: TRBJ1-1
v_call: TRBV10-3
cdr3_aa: CAITRGRGTEAFF

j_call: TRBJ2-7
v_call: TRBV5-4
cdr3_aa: CASSLAGGQGGYEQYF

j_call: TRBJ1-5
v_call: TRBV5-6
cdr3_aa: CASSMGQSQQPQHF

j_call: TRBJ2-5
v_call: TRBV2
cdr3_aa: CASSADGEETQYF

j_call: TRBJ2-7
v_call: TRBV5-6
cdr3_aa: CASSLPSLYEQYF

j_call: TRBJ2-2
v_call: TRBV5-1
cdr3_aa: CASRGVAASGELFF

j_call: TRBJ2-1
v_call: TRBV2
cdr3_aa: CASNLWEHNEQFF

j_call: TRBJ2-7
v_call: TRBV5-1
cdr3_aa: CASSPNRQWYYEQYF

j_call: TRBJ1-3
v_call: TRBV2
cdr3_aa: CASTENFSGNTIYF

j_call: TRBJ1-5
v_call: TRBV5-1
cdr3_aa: CASSPTGNLGQPQHF